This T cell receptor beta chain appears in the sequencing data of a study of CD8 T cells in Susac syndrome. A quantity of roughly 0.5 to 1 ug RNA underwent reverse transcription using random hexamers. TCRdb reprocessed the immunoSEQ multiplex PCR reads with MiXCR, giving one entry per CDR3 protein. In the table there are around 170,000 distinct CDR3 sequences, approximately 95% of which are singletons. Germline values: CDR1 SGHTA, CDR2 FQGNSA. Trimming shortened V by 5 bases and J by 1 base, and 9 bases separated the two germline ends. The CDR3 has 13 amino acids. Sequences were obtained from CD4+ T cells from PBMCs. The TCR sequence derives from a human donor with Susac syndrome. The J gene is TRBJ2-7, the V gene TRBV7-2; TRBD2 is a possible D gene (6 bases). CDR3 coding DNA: TGTGCCAGCAGCCGGGAGTGGTCCTACGAGCAGTACTTC. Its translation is CASSREWSYEQYF.